This passage covers 31 T cell receptor beta chains from one sample sequenced in a study of PD-1 and CTLA-4 blockade in melanoma. The data were produced by immunoSEQ multiplex PCR, yet TCRdb's version contains in-frame clones alone and is incomplete. The repertoire holds 9,000 to 13,000 clones, around four fifths seen once, with under 35% in the top ten. Sample: CD8+ T cells from peripheral blood, taken from a patient given anti-PD-1 treatment. The source of these receptors is a human donor with melanoma.

The chain joins TRBV6-2 or TRBV6-3 to TRBJ1-1, with D possibly being TRBD1 (5 bases). Trimming pared 6 bases from V and 7 bases from J, leaving 15 bases between. Germline assignment: CDR1 MNHEY and CDR2 SVGEGT. The CDR3 runs 13 residues. In DNA, the CDR3 is TGTGCCAGCAGCCGCAGGGAGGAGGGTGAAGCTTTCTTT. Amino acids: CASSRREEGEAFF.

The chain carries TRBV11-3 and TRBJ2-7; D is unresolved. Trimming shortened V by 4 bases and J by 2 bases, and 3 bases separated the two germline ends. From germline, CDR1 is SGHNT and CDR2 YENEEA. The CDR3 has 11 amino acids. CDR3 bases: TGTGCCAGCAGCTCTACCTACGAGCAGTACTTC. Translating it yields CASSSTYEQYF.

The V gene is TRBV30, the J gene TRBJ1-3; D remains unclear. Germline lookup yields CDR1 GTSNPN and CDR2 SVGIG (reference sequence). The CDR3 has 15 residues. Trimming cost V 1 base and J 3 bases, with 13 bases left between them. The CDR3 DNA is TGTGCCTGGAGTGCCTCGGGAGCCCTTGGAAACACCATATATTTT. Amino acid sequence: CAWSASGALGNTIYF.

The chain combines TRBV13 with TRBJ2-2; maybe TRBD1 (5 bases). V shed 1 base and J shed 1 base, with 7 bases lying between them. CDR3 size: 15 residues. Germline V gene data show CDR1 as PRHDT and CDR2 as FYEKMQ (reference sequence). The CDR3 sequence is CASSLEGWNTGELFF. The CDR3 region has the DNA TGTGCCAGCAGCTTAGAGGGGTGGAACACCGGGGAGCTGTTTTTT.

The rearrangement uses TRBV5-6 and TRBJ1-1, with 8 bases that match TRBD1. The CDR3 runs to 14 residues. V shed 4 bases, J shed 0 bases, and the junction held 2 bases outside the gene matches. Per germline, CDR1 SGHDT and CDR2 YYEEEE. CDR3 protein: CASSPGGLNTEAFF. The DNA for the CDR3 is TGTGCCAGCAGCCCAGGGGGCCTGAACACTGAAGCTTTCTTT.

The V call is TRBV21-1, the J call TRBJ1-5; the table gives TRBD1 as D, unverified against the DNA. TRBV21-1 is a pseudogene locus. The CDR3 totals 15 residues. The CDR3 sequence: CASSPQGPGVQPQHF. DNA of the CDR3: TGTGCCAGCAGCCCGCAGGGCCCCGGAGTACAGCCCCAGCATTTT.

This clone was counted a few times. V gene TRBV29-1 combines with J gene TRBJ2-6; D remains ambiguous. Germline-derived CDR1 and CDR2 are SQVTM and ANQGSEA. The CDR3 is 17 residues long. Deletions cut 5 bases from V and 0 bases from J, with 17 bases between. The CDR3 bases are TGCAGCGTTTTACAGAACCATGGAAACTCTGGGGCCAACGTCCTGACTTTC. Translation gives CSVLQNHGNSGANVLTF.

V and J are TRBV29-1 and TRBJ2-3, with TRBD1 identical over 10 bases. J gave up 3 bases and V 5 bases, and 5 bases lay outside the gene matches. Germline lookup yields CDR1 SQVTM and CDR2 ANQGSEA. The CDR3 spans 14 residues. The DNA of the CDR3 is TGCAGCGTTTCCGGACAGGGGGGAACAGATACGCAGTATTTT. Protein product: CSVSGQGGTDTQYF.

This clone was detected only a few times. The V and J genes are TRBV9 and TRBJ2-7; D ambiguous. V lost 0 bases, J lost 6 bases, and 13 bases lay in between. Germline V lookup: CDR1 SGDLS, CDR2 YYNGEE. The CDR3 runs to 14 residues. For the CDR3, the DNA is TGTGCCAGCAGCGTAGAAGATCTTTTGGGCGAGCAGTACTTC. Its protein product is CASSVEDLLGEQYF.

The rearrangement uses TRBV12-3 or TRBV12-4 and TRBJ2-1; unclear D gene. Trimming pared 3 bases from V and 7 bases from J, leaving 7 bases between. The CDR3 spans 12 residues. The CDR3 DNA reads as TGTGCCAGCAGTTTGTACGAGAATGAGCAGTTCTTC. This translates into CASSLYENEQFF.

This clone appeared a few times. The chain is built from TRBV27 and TRBJ2-7; D not resolved. V lost 3 bases, J lost 0 bases, and 6 bases lay in between. The CDR3 length is 13 residues. The germline V gene has CDR1 MNHEY and CDR2 SMNVEV (reference sequence). The CDR3 DNA reads as TGTGCCAGCAGTTTGACCCTCTCCTACGAGCAGTACTTC. It is translated as CASSLTLSYEQYF.

This rearrangement joins TRBV11-3 to TRBJ2-7; 9 bases agree with TRBD1. This CDR3 comprises 13 residues. Germline assignment: CDR1 SGHNT and CDR2 YENEEA. Trimming took 5 bases from V and 3 from J; bases not matched to a gene: 2. The CDR3 nucleotides are TGTGCCAGCAGCGGGGACAGGGACTACGAGCAGTACTTC. Translating gives CASSGDRDYEQYF.

The CDR3 loop is CASSRPYTGELFF. CDR3 in DNA: TGTGCCAGCAGCCGACCCTACACCGGGGAGCTGTTTTTT. This chain uses TRBV11-3 with TRBJ2-2; D gene unclear. The CDR3 extends over 13 amino acids. Germline values: CDR1 SGHNT, CDR2 YENEEA. V gave up 5 bases and J gave up 3 bases, with 7 bases separating them. The full variable domain, rest sourced from reference TRBV11-3 and TRBJ2-2, is EAGVVQSPRYKIIEKKQPVAFWCNPISGHNTLYWYLQNLGQGPELLIRYENEEAVDDSQLPKDRFSAERLKGVDSTLKIQPAELGDSAVYLCASSRPYTGELFFGEGSRLTVL.

The chain carries TRBV24-1 and TRBJ2-5; 8 bases match TRBD2. This CDR3 comprises 15 residues. With 3 bases clipped from V and 2 bases from J, the junction kept 4 bases outside the gene matches. CDR1 and CDR2 (germline): KGHDR, SFDVKD. CDR3 loop: CATSDRGGGQETQYF. The CDR3 DNA sequence: TGTGCCACCAGTGATAGGGGCGGGGGGCAAGAGACCCAGTACTTC.

The V call is TRBV13, the J call TRBJ1-1, with D uncertain. V was pared by 4 bases and J by 1 base, with 7 bases between. The CDR3 has 13 residues. Germline V gene lookup returns CDR1 PRHDT and CDR2 FYEKMQ (reference sequence). The CDR3 loop reads CASSSRRNTEAFF. In DNA form, the CDR3 reads TGTGCCAGCAGCTCGAGGAGGAACACTGAAGCTTTCTTT.

The chain combines TRBV27 with TRBJ2-2; 13 bases align to TRBD2. Germline V gene lookup returns CDR1 MNHEY and CDR2 SMNVEV (reference sequence). Germline trimming cut 6 bases from V and 6 bases from J; bases unmatched to any gene: 10. The CDR3 runs to 17 residues. CDR3 loop: CASRYTSGRALAGELFF. For the CDR3, the DNA is TGTGCCAGCAGATATACTAGCGGGAGGGCTCTGGCCGGGGAGCTGTTTTTT.

V usage is TRBV4-1 and J usage is TRBJ1-3; D is perhaps TRBD1 (5 bases). CDR3 size: 16 residues. V was clipped by 1 base and J by 0 bases, with 10 bases between them. Germline assignment: CDR1 MGHRA and CDR2 YSYEKL. Here the CDR3 reads CASSQVWDDSGNTIYF. The CDR3 region has the DNA TGCGCCAGCAGCCAAGTTTGGGACGACTCTGGAAACACCATATATTTT.

J is TRBJ1-1 and V is TRBV30, with D possibly matching TRBD1 (5 bases). CDR1 and CDR2 (germline): GTSNPN, SVGIG (reference sequence). Trimming took off 6 bases at V and 3 bases at J, with 14 bases between the two ends. This CDR3 region has 13 residues. The CDR3 region has the DNA TGTGCCTGTTGGGACGGCGGGGACACTGAAGCTTTCTTT. Protein: CACWDGGDTEAFF.

The chain links TRBV5-5 to TRBJ2-7; unclear D gene. The V and J ends lost 5 bases and 4 bases respectively, with 10 bases between them. This CDR3 contains 12 residues. The germline V gene encodes CDR1 SGHKS and CDR2 YYEKEE (reference sequence). CDR3 loop: CASSQLSYEQYF. The DNA of the CDR3 is TGTGCCAGCAGTCAACTGTCGTACGAGCAGTACTTC.

The chain joins TRBV4-3 to TRBJ1-2; 12 bases line up with TRBD1. J lost 3 bases, V lost 3 bases, and 2 bases had no gene match. CDR3 size: 15 residues. Germline CDR1 LGHNA, CDR2 YSLEER. Here the CDR3 DNA reads TGCGCCAGCAGCCAGGGACAGGGGGCTTACTATGGCTACACCTTC. Residues: CASSQGQGAYYGYTF.

Sample share makes this clone medium-sized. This sequence joins TRBV11-2 and TRBJ2-7, with TRBD1 identical over 8 bases. J lost 5 bases, V lost 1 base, and 4 bases had no gene match. The germline CDR1 and CDR2 sequences are SGHAT and FQNNGV. The CDR3 has 14 residues. The CDR3 sequence: CASSLAQGAHEQYF. The CDR3 DNA is TGTGCCAGCAGCTTAGCCCAGGGGGCTCACGAGCAGTACTTC.

The chain uses TRBV19 and TRBJ2-1; a possible D gene is TRBD2 (5 bases). This CDR3 contains 14 residues. CDR1 and CDR2 from the germline V gene are LNHDA and SQIVND (reference sequence). Deletions cut 0 bases from V and 9 bases from J, with 12 bases between. CDR3 nucleotide sequence: TGTGCCAGTAGTATAGACACCGCTAGCAGTGAGCAGTTCTTC. This translates into CASSIDTASSEQFF.

This chain links TRBV12-3 or TRBV12-4 with TRBJ2-2; TRBD1 agrees at 7 bases. The CDR3 length is 13 residues. V lost 10 bases and J lost 0; bases outside the gene matches: 2. CDR3 loop: CAIRGPNTGELFF. In DNA form, the CDR3 reads TGTGCCATAAGGGGGCCGAACACCGGGGAGCTGTTTTTT.

The chain uses TRBV13 and TRBJ1-5, with a weak D call TRBD1 (5 bases). In germline, CDR1 is PRHDT, CDR2 FYEKMQ (reference sequence). V was pared by 3 bases and J by 1 base, with 7 bases between. CDR3 length: 14 amino acids. In nucleotides, the CDR3 is TGTGCCAGCAGCTTTAGACAGAGCAATCAGCCCCAGCATTTT. Encoded protein: CASSFRQSNQPQHF.

The chain links TRBV7-8 to TRBJ2-3; 10 bases match TRBD2. Germline-derived CDR1 and CDR2 are SGHVS and FQNEAQ. The trim removed 1 base at V and 5 bases at J, leaving 6 bases unmatched. The CDR3 is 16 residues long. CDR3 bases: TGTGCCAGCAGCTTAGAACCCCGACTAGCGGGAGATACGCAGTATTTT. It specifies CASSLEPRLAGDTQYF. Based on the CDR3 plus reference TRBV7-8 and TRBJ2-3, the full variable domain is GAGVSQSPRYKVAKRGQDVALRCDPISGHVSLFWYQQALGQGPEFLTYFQNEAQLDKSGLPSDRFFAERPEGSVSTLKIQRTQQEDSAVYLCASSLEPRLAGDTQYFGPGTRLTVL.

J is TRBJ2-3 and V is TRBV6-5; D gene ambiguous. The CDR3 runs 14 residues. Germline V gene data show CDR1 as MNHEY and CDR2 as SVGAGI. V lost 6 bases and J 2 bases, leaving 12 bases between the germline ends. The CDR3 loop reads CASSLDSTTDTQYF. Here the CDR3 DNA reads TGTGCCAGCAGCTTAGACTCGACCACAGATACGCAGTATTTT.

This clone was seen just once. This chain connects TRBV27 to TRBJ2-1; no clear D gene. This CDR3 contains 15 residues. V lost 3 bases and J lost 4, with 13 bases in between. Germline CDR1 MNHEY, CDR2 SMNVEV (reference sequence). CDR3: CASSLGRLDYNEQFF. Here the CDR3 DNA reads TGTGCCAGCAGTTTGGGTCGGTTGGATTACAATGAGCAGTTCTTC.

This clone was observed a handful of times. The chain couples TRBV7-9 to TRBJ2-1; D is perhaps TRBD2 (6 bases). This CDR3 has 14 amino acids. The germline V and J ends were trimmed by 2 bases and 9 bases, with 14 bases remaining between them. Germline V CDR1 and CDR2: SEHNR, FQNEAQ (reference sequence). The CDR3 loop reads CASSLPWGDGEQFF. The DNA for the CDR3 is TGTGCCAGCAGCTTACCTTGGGGGGATGGTGAGCAGTTCTTC.

The rearrangement links TRBV5-8 to TRBJ2-1, with 10 nucleotides matching TRBD2. The CDR3 totals 15 residues. CDR1 is SGHTS, CDR2 YDEGEE, per germline. With V trimmed by 0 bases and J by 9 bases, 6 bases remained unmatched. The CDR3 nucleotides read TGTGCCAGCAGCTTGGTGGTAGCGGGAGGTGGTGAGCAGTTCTTC. Translating it yields CASSLVVAGGGEQFF.

The chain links TRBV19 to TRBJ1-5, with D possibly matching TRBD1 (5 bases). Between the trimmed V and J ends, which lost 0 bases and 7 bases, there was a span of 13 bases. The CDR3 is 15 residues long. Germline lookup yields CDR1 LNHDA and CDR2 SQIVND (reference sequence). In DNA, the CDR3 is TGTGCCAGTAGTATAGATGCGCCAGGGCGACAGCCCCAGCATTTT. This translates into CASSIDAPGRQPQHF.

The rearrangement uses TRBV3-1 (or the pseudogene TRBV3-2) and TRBJ2-5; 11 bases line up with TRBD2. CDR3 length: 15 residues. Germline loops: CDR1 LGHDT, CDR2 YNNKEL (reference sequence). Trimming removed 6 bases from V and 1 base from J; junction bases left unmatched: 4. The chain's CDR3 is CASSPSGGFQETQYF. CDR3 sequence (DNA): TGTGCCAGCAGTCCTAGCGGGGGGTTCCAAGAGACCCAGTACTTC.